This TCR beta chain was sequenced during a study of shared clonotypes between healthy human individuals. Worth noting for this clone: Its antigen is not identified.

Positively selected for CCR7, the CD45RO-negative cells used as naive CD8 cells excluded terminally differentiated effector memory CD45RA+ cells. For each subset, genomic DNA was distributed in equal portions over several immunoSEQ plates. Repertoires were generated with immunoSEQ multiplex PCR, while TCRdb's copy carries only in-frame clones and drops some. Of nearly 2 million clones listed, less than 95% are singletons. Unmatched junction bases numbered 10, after V lost 4 bases and J lost 1 base. Germline V gene lookup returns CDR1 SGHVS and CDR2 FQNEAQ. The CDR3 extends over 17 amino acids. Study-level findings and limits: In having few donors, the study represented limited genetic and exposure-history diversity.

J is TRBJ2-7 and V is TRBV7-8; 10 bases align to TRBD2. Sequencing was carried out using naive CD8+ T cells sorted from blood. The receptor comes from a man aged 18 to 30 in good health. The CDR3 DNA reads as TGTGCCAGCAGCTCCTACCTAGCGGGAGAATTTTCCTACGAGCAGTACTTC. Its protein product is CASSSYLAGEFSYEQYF.